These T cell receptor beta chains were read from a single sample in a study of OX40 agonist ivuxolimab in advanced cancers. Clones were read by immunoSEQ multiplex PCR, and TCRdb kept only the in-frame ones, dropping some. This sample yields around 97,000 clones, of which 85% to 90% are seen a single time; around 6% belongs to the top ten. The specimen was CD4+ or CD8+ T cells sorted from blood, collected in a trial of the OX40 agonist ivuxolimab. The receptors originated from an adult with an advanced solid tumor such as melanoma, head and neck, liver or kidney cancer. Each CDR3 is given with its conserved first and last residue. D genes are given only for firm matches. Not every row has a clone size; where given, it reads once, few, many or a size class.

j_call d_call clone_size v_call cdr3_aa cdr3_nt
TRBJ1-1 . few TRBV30 CAWIQWASTEAFF TGTGCCTGGATTCAATGGGCGAGTACTGAAGCTTTCTTT
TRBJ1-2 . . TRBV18 CASSPSGSYRMDGYTF TGTGCCAGCTCCCCCTCCGGATCGTACAGAATGGATGGCTACACCTTC
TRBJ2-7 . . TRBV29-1 CSVEDGASYEQYF TGCAGCGTTGAGGACGGAGCGTCCTACGAGCAGTACTTC
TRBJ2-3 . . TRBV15 CATSPAGGLETDTQYF TGTGCCACCAGTCCCGCAGGGGGGTTGGAGACAGATACGCAGTATTTT
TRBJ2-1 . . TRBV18 CASSPLPRPAGPDNEQFF TGTGCCAGCTCACCTCTTCCCCGTCCGGCCGGACCCGACAATGAGCAGTTCTTC
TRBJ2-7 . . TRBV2 CAAALLQAYISDEQYF TGTGCCGCAGCCTTATTACAGGCCTACATCAGCGACGAGCAGTACTTC
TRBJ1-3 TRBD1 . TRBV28 CASSPPGQGNTIYF TGTGCCAGCAGTCCTCCGGGACAGGGAAACACCATATATTTT
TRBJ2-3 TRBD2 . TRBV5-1 CASSSGTSRTDTQYF TGCGCCAGCAGCTCCGGGACTAGCCGCACAGATACGCAGTATTTT
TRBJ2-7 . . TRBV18 CASSPERVSDEQYF TGTGCCAGCTCACCGGAGAGGGTCTCAGACGAGCAGTACTTC
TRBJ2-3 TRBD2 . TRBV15 CAIAGGVGTDTQYF TGTGCCATCGCCGGGGGGGTGGGCACAGATACGCAGTATTTT
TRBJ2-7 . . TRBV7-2 CASSPQGGGPYEQYF TGTGCCAGCAGCCCCCAAGGGGGAGGGCCTTATGAGCAGTACTTC
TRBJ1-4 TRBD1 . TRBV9 CASSGQQGVNEKLFF TGTGCCAGCAGCGGACAACAGGGGGTGAACGAAAAACTGTTTTTT
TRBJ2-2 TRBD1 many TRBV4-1 CASSRDRVHTGELFF TGCGCCAGCAGCCGGGACAGGGTCCACACCGGGGAGCTGTTTTTT
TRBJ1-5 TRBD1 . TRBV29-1 CSVGQGNQPQHF TGCAGCGTTGGACAGGGTAATCAGCCCCAGCATTTT
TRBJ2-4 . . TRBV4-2 CASSHTPDPGDIQYF TGTGCCAGCAGCCACACGCCGGACCCCGGGGACATTCAGTACTTC
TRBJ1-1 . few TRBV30 CAWSVTRGGAFF TGTGCCTGGAGCGTCACCCGGGGGGGGGCTTTCTTT
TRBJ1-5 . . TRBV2 CASTGLGYSNQPQHF TGTGCCAGCACCGGCCTAGGTTATAGCAATCAGCCCCAGCATTTT
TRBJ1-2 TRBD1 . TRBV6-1 CASSRFGTGSGYTF TGTGCCAGCAGCCGCTTCGGGACAGGGTCCGGCTACACCTTC
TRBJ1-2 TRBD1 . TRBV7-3 CASSRTGTGGEDGYTF TGTGCCAGCAGTCGAACCGGGACAGGGGGCGAAGATGGCTACACCTTC
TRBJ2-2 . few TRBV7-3 CASSSNTGELFF TGTGCCAGCAGCTCTAACACCGGGGAGCTGTTTTTT
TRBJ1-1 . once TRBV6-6 CASIPEANTEAFF TGTGCCAGCATCCCCGAGGCTAACACTGAAGCTTTCTTT
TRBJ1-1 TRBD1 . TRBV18 CASSTGVPNTEAFF TGTGCCAGCTCGACAGGGGTCCCGAACACTGAAGCTTTCTTT
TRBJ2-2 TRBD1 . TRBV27 CASSLLLLGQGNTGELFF TGTGCCAGCAGTTTACTCTTACTGGGACAGGGGAACACCGGGGAGCTGTTTTTT
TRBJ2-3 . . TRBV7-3 CASSSTITDTQYF TGTGCCAGCAGCTCCACTATCACAGATACGCAGTATTTT
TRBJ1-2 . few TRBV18 CASSPNYGYTF TGTGCCAGCTCTCCTAACTATGGCTACACCTTC
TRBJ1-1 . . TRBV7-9 CASSLAVLNTEAFF TGTGCCAGCAGCTTAGCGGTACTCAACACTGAAGCTTTCTTT
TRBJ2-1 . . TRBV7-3 CASSFLMGEQFF TGTGCCAGCAGCTTCTTGATGGGTGAGCAGTTCTTC
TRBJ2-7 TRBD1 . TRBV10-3 CAISDSNRGPYEQYF TGTGCCATCAGTGATTCTAACAGGGGGCCCTACGAGCAGTACTTC
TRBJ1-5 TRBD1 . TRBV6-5 CASSGQGAGQPQHF TGTGCCAGCAGTGGACAGGGGGCAGGTCAGCCCCAGCATTTT
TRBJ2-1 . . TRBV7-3 CASSPLGSGGEQFF TGTGCCAGCAGCCCCTTGGGTTCTGGAGGTGAGCAGTTCTTC
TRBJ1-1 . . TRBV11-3 CASRQGHSGNTEAFF TGTGCCAGCAGACAGGGTCATAGTGGGAACACTGAAGCTTTCTTT
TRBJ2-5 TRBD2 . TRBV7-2 CASSFKGAGETQYF TGTGCCAGCAGCTTTAAGGGAGCGGGGGAGACCCAGTACTTC
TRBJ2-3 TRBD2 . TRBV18 CASRTSGTSVDTQYF TGTGCCAGCAGGACTAGCGGGACCTCGGTGGATACGCAGTATTTT
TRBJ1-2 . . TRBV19 CASNAGLRFSGYTF TGTGCCAGTAACGCGGGTCTCAGGTTTAGTGGCTACACCTTC
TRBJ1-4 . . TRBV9 CASSVQATNEKLFF TGTGCCAGCAGCGTACAAGCAACTAATGAAAAACTGTTTTTT
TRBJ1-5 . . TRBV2 CASQGSRNQPQHF TGTGCCAGTCAGGGGTCGCGCAATCAGCCCCAGCATTTT
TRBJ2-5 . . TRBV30 CAWSSETQYF TGTGCCTGGAGTAGTGAGACCCAGTACTTC
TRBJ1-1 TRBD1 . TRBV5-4 CASSSKETGDTEAFF TGTGCCAGCAGCTCAAAGGAGACAGGGGACACTGAAGCTTTCTTT
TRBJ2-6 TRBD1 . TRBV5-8 CASSLRAGGTGANVLTF TGTGCCAGCAGCCTCCGGGCAGGGGGAACTGGGGCCAACGTCCTGACTTTC
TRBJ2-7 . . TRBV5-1 CASSPGDVEQYF TGCGCCAGCAGCCCTGGAGACGTCGAGCAGTACTTC
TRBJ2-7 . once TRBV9 CASSVAPGWDEQYF TGTGCCAGCAGCGTAGCTCCAGGCTGGGACGAGCAGTACTTC
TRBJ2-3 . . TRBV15 CATSRDRADTQYF TGTGCCACCAGCAGAGATAGGGCAGATACGCAGTATTTT
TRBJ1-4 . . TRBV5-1 CASGEGRPYEKLFF TGCGCCAGCGGGGAGGGACGCCCTTATGAAAAACTGTTTTTT
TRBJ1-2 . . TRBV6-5 CAGSYLDCFSCGYTF TGTGCCGGCAGTTACCTCGATTGCTTCTCATGTGGCTACACCTTC
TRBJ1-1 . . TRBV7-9 CASSLVGEGEAFF TGTGCCAGCAGCTTAGTAGGGGAAGGTGAAGCTTTCTTT
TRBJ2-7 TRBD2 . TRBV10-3 CAISEERTSSYEQYF TGTGCCATCAGTGAGGAGAGGACTAGCAGTTACGAGCAGTACTTC
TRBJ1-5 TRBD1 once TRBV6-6 CASSRVGQGQQPQHF TGTGCCAGCAGCCGCGTGGGACAGGGGCAACAGCCCCAGCATTTT
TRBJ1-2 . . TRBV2 CASSDMAYTF TGTGCCAGCAGTGACATGGCCTACACCTTC
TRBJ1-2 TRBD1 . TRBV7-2 CASSPLYRGSGYTF TGTGCCAGCAGCCCTCTGTACAGGGGAAGTGGCTACACCTTC
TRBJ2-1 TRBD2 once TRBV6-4 CAGLAEAVDEQFF TGTGCCGGACTAGCGGAAGCGGTGGATGAGCAGTTCTTC
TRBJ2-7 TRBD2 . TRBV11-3 CASSLFAGGSLDEQYF TGTGCCAGCAGCTTGTTTGCGGGGGGATCTCTTGACGAGCAGTACTTC
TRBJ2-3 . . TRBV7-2 CASSFALGSDTQYF TGTGCCAGCAGCTTCGCCTTGGGGTCAGATACGCAGTATTTT
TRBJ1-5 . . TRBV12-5 CASGLVRYGGLQPQHF TGTGCTAGTGGTTTGGTACGATACGGGGGACTTCAGCCCCAGCATTTT
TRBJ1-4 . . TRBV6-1 CASSGADGEKLFF TGTGCCAGCAGTGGGGCGGACGGTGAAAAACTGTTTTTT
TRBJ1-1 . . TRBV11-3 CASSPLSRNTEAFF TGTGCCAGCAGCCCCTTAAGTCGGAACACTGAAGCTTTCTTT
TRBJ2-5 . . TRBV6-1 CASSGSFGETQYF TGTGCCAGCAGTGGGAGCTTTGGAGAGACCCAGTACTTC
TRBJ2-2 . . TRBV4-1 CASSQDAPWNTGELFF TGCGCCAGCAGCCAAGATGCGCCTTGGAACACCGGGGAGCTGTTTTTT
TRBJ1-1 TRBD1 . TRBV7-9 CASKGQMNTEAFF TGTGCCAGTAAGGGACAGATGAACACTGAAGCTTTCTTT
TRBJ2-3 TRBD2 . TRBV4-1 CASSQDGTSGNTQYF TGCGCCAGCAGCCAAGATGGGACTAGCGGAAATACGCAGTATTTT